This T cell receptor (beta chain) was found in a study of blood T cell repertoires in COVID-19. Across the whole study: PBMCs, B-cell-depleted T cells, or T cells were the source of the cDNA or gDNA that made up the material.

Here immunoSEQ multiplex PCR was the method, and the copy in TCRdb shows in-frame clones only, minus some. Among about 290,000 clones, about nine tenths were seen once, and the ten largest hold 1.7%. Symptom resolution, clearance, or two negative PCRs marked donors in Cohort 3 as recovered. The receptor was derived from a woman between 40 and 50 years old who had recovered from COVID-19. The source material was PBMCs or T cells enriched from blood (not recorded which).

CDR3 residues: CSVSQGVGNTIYF. Here the CDR3 DNA reads TGCAGCGTTAGTCAGGGCGTTGGAAACACCATATATTTT. The rearrangement uses TRBV29-1 and TRBJ1-3, with D tentatively TRBD1 (5 bases). Germline CDR1 reads SQVTM; CDR2 reads ANQGSEA. The CDR3 is made up of 13 amino acids. With 5 bases removed from V and 3 bases from J, the gap between germline ends came to 11 bases.